Described below is a single T cell receptor beta chain sequence and its context. This entry comes from a study of CD8 T cells in Susac syndrome. The CDR3 is made up of 14 amino acids. Germline V gives CDR1 SGHDT, CDR2 YYEEEE. Trimming removed 4 bases from V and 4 bases from J, with 14 bases in between. Random-hexamer reverse transcription was applied to about 0.5 to 1 ug RNA. MiXCR, run by TCRdb on the immunoSEQ multiplex PCR reads, gives a single entry per CDR3 protein. This sample has about 80,000 distinct CDR3 sequences, with 85% to 95% found just once. The V gene is TRBV5-6, the J gene TRBJ1-2, with D tentatively TRBD1 (6 bases). The sequence came from a human donor in good health. The sequenced sample consisted of CD8+ T cells from PBMCs. DNA of the CDR3: TGTGCCAGCAGCGCAGCAGGGGCGCCCTATGGCTACACCTTC. The encoded protein is CASSAAGAPYGYTF.